These T cell receptor beta chains were read from a single sample in a study of T cells expressing NK-cell markers. TCRdb re-called the 5' RACE reads, yielding one record per CDR3 amino acid sequence without DNA. This sample's clone table lists 350,000 to 400,000 distinct CDR3 sequences. Sequenced: blood T cells: a sorted CD56 or NKG2C T cell subset, CD4+ or CD8+ T cells, or bulk PBMC T cells (not recorded which). The source is a woman between 50 and 59 years old in good health. The CDR3 runs from the conserved cysteine through the conserved F or W.

>TRBV12-3/TRBV12-4|TRBJ2-6
CASSLRMGLGGFSGANVLTF
>TRBV11-2|TRBJ2-3
CASSPLGSPSTDTQYF
>TRBV12-3/TRBV12-4|TRBJ1-1
CASSLWGSGTEAFF
>TRBV25-1|TRBJ2-1
CASNRGPSYNEQFF
>TRBV2|TRBJ2-2
CASSQQGRNTGELFF
>TRBV4-1|TRBJ2-7
CASSQLQAWSYEQYF
>TRBV5-1|TRBJ2-7
CASSREGRKTYEQYF
>TRBV10-3|TRBJ2-5
CAISLTSRETQYF
>TRBV5-4|TRBJ2-1
CASSLLSGRNNEQFF
>TRBV20-1|TRBJ2-5
CSAIEGTGSRGTQYF
>TRBV18|TRBJ2-7
CASSPWTTGEQYF
>TRBV20-1|TRBJ2-1
CSAYGRGDDFNEQFF
>TRBV6-5|TRBJ2-3
CASKGAGNTDTQYF
>TRBV12-3/TRBV12-4|TRBJ1-2
CASSPGPGANYGYTF
>TRBV11-3|TRBJ2-1
CASSQAHRAEGYNEQFF
>TRBV20-1|TRBJ2-2
CSARPFDGGELFF
>TRBV20-1|TRBJ1-5
CSASSQGSNQPQHF
>TRBV24-1|TRBJ2-1
CATGAGGSYNEQFF
>TRBV6-6|TRBJ2-3
CASGATGDTQYF
>TRBV6-5|TRBJ2-2
CASSYAWLAVTGELFF
>TRBV30|TRBJ2-5
CAWSPGEVRKTQYF
>TRBV27|TRBJ2-3
CASSSEVGADTQYF
>TRBV7-8|TRBJ2-3
CASIPTGRSTDTQYF
>TRBV28|TRBJ2-5
CASRPGFEEETQYF
>TRBV12-3/TRBV12-4|TRBJ2-1
CASSLDVSGSPEQFF
>TRBV15|TRBJ1-1
CATSSRDRVLGTEAFF
>TRBV3-1|TRBJ2-1
CASSQGGVGEQFF
>TRBV4-2|TRBJ2-1
CASSQGPGPTFEQFF
>TRBV27|TRBJ2-1
CASMSGGVDEQFF
>TRBV6-5|TRBJ2-3
CASNPGTSGHGGKQYF